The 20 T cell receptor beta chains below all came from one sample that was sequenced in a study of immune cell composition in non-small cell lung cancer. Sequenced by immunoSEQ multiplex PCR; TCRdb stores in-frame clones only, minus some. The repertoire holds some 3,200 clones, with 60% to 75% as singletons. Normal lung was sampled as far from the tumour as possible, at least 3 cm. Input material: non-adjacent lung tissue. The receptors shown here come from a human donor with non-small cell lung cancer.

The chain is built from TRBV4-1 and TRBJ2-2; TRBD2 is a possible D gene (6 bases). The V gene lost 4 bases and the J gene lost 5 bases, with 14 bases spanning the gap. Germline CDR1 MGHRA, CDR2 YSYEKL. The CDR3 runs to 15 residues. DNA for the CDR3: TGCGCCAGCAGCCTTTCTGGGGGGATGACCGGGGAGCTGTTTTTT. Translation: CASSLSGGMTGELFF.

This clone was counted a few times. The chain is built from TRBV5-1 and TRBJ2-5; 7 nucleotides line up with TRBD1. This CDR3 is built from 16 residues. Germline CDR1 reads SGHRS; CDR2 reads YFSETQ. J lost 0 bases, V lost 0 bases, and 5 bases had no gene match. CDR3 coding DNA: TGCGCCAGCAGCTTGGTCGGGACAGACCACCAAGAGACCCAGTACTTC. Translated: CASSLVGTDHQETQYF.

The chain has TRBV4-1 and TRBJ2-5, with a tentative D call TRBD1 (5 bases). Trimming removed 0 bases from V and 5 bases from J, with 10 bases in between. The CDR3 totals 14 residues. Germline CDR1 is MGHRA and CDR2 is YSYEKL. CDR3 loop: CASSQEGRWETQYF. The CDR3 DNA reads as TGCGCCAGCAGCCAAGAGGGGCGATGGGAGACCCAGTACTTC.

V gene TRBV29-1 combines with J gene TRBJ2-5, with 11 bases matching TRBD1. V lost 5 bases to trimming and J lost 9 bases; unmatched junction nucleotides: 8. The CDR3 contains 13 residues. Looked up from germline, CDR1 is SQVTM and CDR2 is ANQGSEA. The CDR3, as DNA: TGCAGCGTTTCCGGACAGGGGGCTAGGGCCCAGTACTTC. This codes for CSVSGQGARAQYF.

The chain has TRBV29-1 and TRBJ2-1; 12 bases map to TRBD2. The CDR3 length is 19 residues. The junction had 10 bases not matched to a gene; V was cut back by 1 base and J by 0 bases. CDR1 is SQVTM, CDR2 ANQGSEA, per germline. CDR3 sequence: CSVEGLAGADPFSYNEQFF. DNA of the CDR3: TGCAGCGTTGAAGGACTAGCGGGAGCGGACCCCTTCTCCTACAATGAGCAGTTCTTC.

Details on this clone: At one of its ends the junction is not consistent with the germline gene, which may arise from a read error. The CDR3 DNA reads TGTGCTAGCAGCTCAAGGACTAGCGGGATACTGGAGACCCAGTACTTC. The encoded protein is CASSSRTSGILETQYF. The J gene is TRBJ2-5, the V gene TRBV7-7; TRBD2 agrees at 12 bases. The CDR3 has 16 residues. Per germline, CDR1 SSHAT and CDR2 FNYEAQ (reference sequence).

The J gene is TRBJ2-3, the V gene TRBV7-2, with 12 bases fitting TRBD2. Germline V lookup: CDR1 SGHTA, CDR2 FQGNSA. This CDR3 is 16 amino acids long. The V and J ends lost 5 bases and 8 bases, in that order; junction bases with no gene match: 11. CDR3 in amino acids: CASSDPRTSGIATQYF. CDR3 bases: TGTGCCAGCAGCGACCCCCGGACTAGCGGGATAGCTACGCAGTATTTT.

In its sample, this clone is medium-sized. Written as DNA, the CDR3 is TGTGCCAGCAGTGACCCGGAAGGGAGGTGGGCTCTGAGGGATGAGCAGTTCTTC. It encodes CASSDPEGRWALRDEQFF. The chain joins TRBV6-4 to TRBJ2-1; D may be TRBD2 (6 bases). Germline CDR1 reads MRHNA; CDR2 reads SNTAGT. V shed 2 bases and J shed 8 bases, with 25 bases lying between them. This CDR3 is 18 amino acids long.

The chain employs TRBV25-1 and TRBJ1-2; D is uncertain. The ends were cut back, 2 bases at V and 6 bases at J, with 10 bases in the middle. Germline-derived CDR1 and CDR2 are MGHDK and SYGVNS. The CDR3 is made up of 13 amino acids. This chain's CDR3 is CASSEDGANGYTF. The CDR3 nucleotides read TGTGCCAGCAGTGAAGACGGAGCAAATGGCTACACCTTC.

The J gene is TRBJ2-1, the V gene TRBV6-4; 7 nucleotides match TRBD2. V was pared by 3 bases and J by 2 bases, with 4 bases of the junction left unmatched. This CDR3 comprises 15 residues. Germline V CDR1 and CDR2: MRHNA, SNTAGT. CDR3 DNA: TGTGCCAGCAGTGATCTAGCGGAGCCCTACAATGAGCAGTTCTTC. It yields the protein CASSDLAEPYNEQFF.

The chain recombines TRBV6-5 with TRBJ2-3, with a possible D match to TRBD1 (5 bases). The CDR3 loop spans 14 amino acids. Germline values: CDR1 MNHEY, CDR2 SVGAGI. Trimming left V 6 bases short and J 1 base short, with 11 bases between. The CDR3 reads CASSRIGGTDTQYF. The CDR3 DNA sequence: TGTGCCAGCAGCCGTATAGGGGGCACAGATACGCAGTATTTT.

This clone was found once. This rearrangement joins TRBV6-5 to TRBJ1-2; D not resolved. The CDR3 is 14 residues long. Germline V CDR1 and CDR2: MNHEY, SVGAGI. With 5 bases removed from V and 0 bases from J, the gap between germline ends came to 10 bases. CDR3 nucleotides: TGTGCCAGCAGTCAAGACTTAGCTAACTATGGCTACACCTTC. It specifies CASSQDLANYGYTF.

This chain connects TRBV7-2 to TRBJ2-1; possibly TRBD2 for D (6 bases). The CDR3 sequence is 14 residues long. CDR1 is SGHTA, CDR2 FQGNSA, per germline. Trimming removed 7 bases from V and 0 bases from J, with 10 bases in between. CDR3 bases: TGTGCCAGCAAGGAGGGCCACTCCTACAATGAGCAGTTCTTC. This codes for CASKEGHSYNEQFF.

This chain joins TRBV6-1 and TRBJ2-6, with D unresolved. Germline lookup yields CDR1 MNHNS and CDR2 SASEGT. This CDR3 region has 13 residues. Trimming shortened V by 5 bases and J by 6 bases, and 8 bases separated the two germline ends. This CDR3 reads CASSLQEANVLTF. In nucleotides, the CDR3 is TGTGCCAGCAGTCTTCAGGAGGCCAACGTCCTGACTTTC.

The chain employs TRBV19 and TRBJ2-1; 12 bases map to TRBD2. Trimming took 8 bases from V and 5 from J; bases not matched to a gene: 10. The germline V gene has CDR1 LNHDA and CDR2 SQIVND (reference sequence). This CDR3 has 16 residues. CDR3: CASDSRRTSGNNEQFF. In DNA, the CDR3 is TGTGCCAGTGATTCCCGTCGGACTAGCGGGAACAATGAGCAGTTCTTC.

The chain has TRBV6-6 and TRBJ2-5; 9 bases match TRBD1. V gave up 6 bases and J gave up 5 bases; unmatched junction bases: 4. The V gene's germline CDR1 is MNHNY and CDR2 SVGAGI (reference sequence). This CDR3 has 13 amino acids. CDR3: CASRNRGQETQYF. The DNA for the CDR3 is TGTGCCAGCAGAAACAGGGGGCAGGAGACCCAGTACTTC.

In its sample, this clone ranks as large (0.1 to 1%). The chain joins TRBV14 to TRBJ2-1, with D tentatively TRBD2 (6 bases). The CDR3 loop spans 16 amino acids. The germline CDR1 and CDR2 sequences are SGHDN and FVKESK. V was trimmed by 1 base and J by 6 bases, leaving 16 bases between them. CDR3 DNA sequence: TGTGCCAGCAGCCAAGCCCAGACCTGGGGGGTCAATGAGCAGTTCTTC. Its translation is CASSQAQTWGVNEQFF.

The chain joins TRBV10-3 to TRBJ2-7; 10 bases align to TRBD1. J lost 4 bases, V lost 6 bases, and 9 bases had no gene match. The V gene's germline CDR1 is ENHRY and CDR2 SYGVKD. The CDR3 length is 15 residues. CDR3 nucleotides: TGTGCCATCAGCGACCTCGGACAGGGGGTTTACGAGCAGTACGTC. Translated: CAISDLGQGVYEQYV.

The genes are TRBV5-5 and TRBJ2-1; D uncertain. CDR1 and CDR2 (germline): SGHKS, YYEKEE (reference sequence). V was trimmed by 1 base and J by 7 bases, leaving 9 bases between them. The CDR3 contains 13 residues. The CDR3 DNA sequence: TGTGCCAGCAGCTTGAGACCCGGGAATGAGCAGTTCTTC. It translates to CASSLRPGNEQFF.

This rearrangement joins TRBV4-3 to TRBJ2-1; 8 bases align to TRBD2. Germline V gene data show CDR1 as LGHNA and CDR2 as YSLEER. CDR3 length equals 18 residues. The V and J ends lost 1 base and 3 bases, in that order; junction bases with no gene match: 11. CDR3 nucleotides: TGCGCCAGCAGCCAAGTGAGCGGGAGATCCGGCTTCTACAATGAGCAGTTCTTC. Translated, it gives CASSQVSGRSGFYNEQFF.